These T cell receptor beta chains were read from a single sample in a study of blood T cell repertoires in COVID-19. Clones were read by immunoSEQ multiplex PCR, and TCRdb kept only the in-frame ones, dropping some. The sample has 140,000 to 150,000 clones; approximately 81% are singletons. What was sequenced was peripheral blood. The receptors were gathered from a human donor with acute or convalescent COVID-19. The donor label of this sample is uncertain. Both conserved end residues are part of each CDR3. A D gene is named only where the DNA matches it firmly. Only some rows state a clone size, as once, few, many or a class for expanded clones.

d_gene: .
j_gene: TRBJ1-5
v_gene: TRBV7-2
len: 17
abundance: .
CDR3aa: CASSPGISLYSNQPQHF
CDR3nt: TGTGCCAGCAGCCCCGGGATCTCCTTATATAGCAATCAGCCCCAGCATTTT

d_gene: .
j_gene: TRBJ1-2
v_gene: TRBV7-3
len: 16
abundance: .
CDR3aa: CASSPTPSTEPYGYTF
CDR3nt: TGTGCCAGCAGCCCAACGCCTTCGACAGAACCCTATGGCTACACCTTC

d_gene: .
j_gene: TRBJ1-2
v_gene: TRBV28
len: 11
abundance: .
CDR3aa: CASSFVGGYTF
CDR3nt: TGTGCCAGCAGTTTTGTCGGGGGCTACACCTTC

d_gene: .
j_gene: TRBJ1-1
v_gene: TRBV12-3/TRBV12-4
len: 13
abundance: .
CDR3aa: CASSSGPNTEAFF
CDR3nt: TGTGCCAGCAGTTCGGGTCCGAACACTGAAGCTTTCTTT

d_gene: .
j_gene: TRBJ1-2
v_gene: TRBV4-2
len: 16
abundance: .
CDR3aa: CASSHREAYTGYGYTF
CDR3nt: TGTGCCAGCAGCCACCGGGAGGCTTACACGGGCTATGGCTACACCTTC

d_gene: .
j_gene: TRBJ1-2
v_gene: TRBV7-8
len: 12
abundance: .
CDR3aa: CASSPQGRGYTF
CDR3nt: TGTGCCAGCAGCCCGCAGGGTCGAGGCTACACCTTC

d_gene: TRBD2
j_gene: TRBJ2-1
v_gene: TRBV27
len: 14
abundance: .
CDR3aa: CASSFVPSGGKQFF
CDR3nt: TGTGCCAGCAGTTTTGTGCCTAGCGGGGGAAAGCAGTTCTTC

d_gene: .
j_gene: TRBJ1-6
v_gene: TRBV28
len: 13
abundance: .
CDR3aa: CASSSSDSHSHHF
CDR3nt: TGTGCCAGCAGTTCCTCGGACAGTCATAGCCACCACTTT

d_gene: TRBD1
j_gene: TRBJ1-5
v_gene: TRBV5-4
len: 14
abundance: few
CDR3aa: CAIIPGQQNQPQHF
CDR3nt: TGTGCCATAATCCCGGGACAGCAAAATCAGCCCCAGCATTTT

d_gene: TRBD1
j_gene: TRBJ1-1
v_gene: TRBV14
len: 13
abundance: .
CDR3aa: CASSQGRLTGVFF
CDR3nt: TGTGCCAGCAGCCAAGGGCGATTAACAGGGGTTTTCTTT

d_gene: TRBD2
j_gene: TRBJ2-3
v_gene: TRBV9
len: 14
abundance: .
CDR3aa: CATTKREVGDTQYF
CDR3nt: TGTGCCACCACCAAGCGGGAGGTTGGGGATACGCAGTATTTT

d_gene: .
j_gene: TRBJ1-1
v_gene: TRBV12-3/TRBV12-4
len: 11
abundance: .
CDR3aa: CASSLDFLTFF
CDR3nt: TGTGCCAGCAGTTTAGACTTTCTGACTTTCTTT

d_gene: TRBD1
j_gene: TRBJ2-7
v_gene: TRBV7-8
len: 15
abundance: .
CDR3aa: CASSARTGGAYEQYF
CDR3nt: TGTGCCAGCAGCGCCCGGACAGGGGGGGCCTACGAGCAGTACTTC

d_gene: TRBD1
j_gene: TRBJ1-5
v_gene: TRBV2
len: 13
abundance: once
CDR3aa: CASSAQGHQPQHF
CDR3nt: TGTGCCAGCAGTGCACAGGGGCATCAGCCCCAGCATTTT

d_gene: .
j_gene: TRBJ2-3
v_gene: TRBV27
len: 14
abundance: .
CDR3aa: CASSPVEWADTQYF
CDR3nt: TGTGCCAGCAGTCCCGTGGAGTGGGCAGATACGCAGTATTTT

d_gene: .
j_gene: TRBJ2-5
v_gene: TRBV19
len: 13
abundance: .
CDR3aa: CATQPGHKETQYF
CDR3nt: TGTGCCACCCAACCGGGACACAAAGAGACCCAGTACTTC

d_gene: TRBD1
j_gene: TRBJ1-5
v_gene: TRBV6-2/TRBV6-3
len: 15
abundance: .
CDR3aa: CASSYLRDRVQPQHF
CDR3nt: TGTGCCAGCAGTTACCTCCGGGACAGGGTCCAGCCCCAGCATTTT

d_gene: TRBD1
j_gene: TRBJ1-1
v_gene: TRBV5-3
len: 16
abundance: .
CDR3aa: CARSLGTGGRNTEAFF
CDR3nt: TGTGCCAGAAGCCTCGGGACAGGGGGCCGGAACACTGAAGCTTTCTTT

d_gene: .
j_gene: TRBJ1-2
v_gene: TRBV24-1
len: 13
abundance: .
CDR3aa: CATSDLNSLLLTF
CDR3nt: TGTGCCACCAGTGATTTGAATTCCTTACTTCTCACCTTC

d_gene: .
j_gene: TRBJ2-3
v_gene: TRBV24-1
len: 13
abundance: .
CDR3aa: CATSDRVGDTQYF
CDR3nt: TGTGCCACCAGTGACAGGGTCGGAGATACGCAGTATTTT

d_gene: TRBD1
j_gene: TRBJ1-1
v_gene: TRBV6-5
len: 15
abundance: .
CDR3aa: CASSSTGVVYTEAFF
CDR3nt: TGTGCCAGCAGTAGTACAGGGGTGGTGTACACTGAAGCTTTCTTT

d_gene: .
j_gene: TRBJ2-1
v_gene: TRBV11-3
len: 13
abundance: once
CDR3aa: CASSRTRSNEQFF
CDR3nt: TGTGCCAGCAGCCGCACTAGGTCCAATGAGCAGTTCTTC

d_gene: .
j_gene: TRBJ2-7
v_gene: TRBV11-3
len: 14
abundance: .
CDR3aa: CASSLQGLGYEQYF
CDR3nt: TGTGCCAGCAGCTTACAGGGGTTGGGGTACGAGCAGTACTTC

d_gene: .
j_gene: TRBJ1-4
v_gene: TRBV7-2
len: 13
abundance: few
CDR3aa: CASSLRFNEKLFF
CDR3nt: TGTGCCAGCAGCTTACGGTTTAATGAAAAACTGTTTTTT

d_gene: .
j_gene: TRBJ1-1
v_gene: TRBV6-5
len: 15
abundance: .
CDR3aa: CASSYSIQGNTEAFF
CDR3nt: TGTGCCAGCAGTTACTCGATACAGGGGAACACTGAAGCTTTCTTT

d_gene: .
j_gene: TRBJ1-5
v_gene: TRBV29-1
len: 13
abundance: .
CDR3aa: CSVAPGGNQPQHF
CDR3nt: TGCAGCGTTGCCCCAGGGGGCAATCAGCCCCAGCATTTT

d_gene: TRBD1
j_gene: TRBJ2-6
v_gene: TRBV2
len: 17
abundance: .
CDR3aa: CASHRTGGFAGANVLTF
CDR3nt: TGTGCCAGTCATCGGACAGGGGGATTCGCTGGGGCCAACGTCCTGACTTTC

d_gene: TRBD2
j_gene: TRBJ2-7
v_gene: TRBV5-1
len: 16
abundance: .
CDR3aa: CASSFSGGGPQGEQYF
CDR3nt: TGCGCCAGCAGCTTCTCCGGGGGGGGCCCCCAGGGCGAGCAGTACTTC

d_gene: .
j_gene: TRBJ2-3
v_gene: TRBV6-1
len: 12
abundance: once
CDR3aa: CASSESADTQYF
CDR3nt: TGTGCCAGCAGTGAGTCGGCAGATACGCAGTATTTT

d_gene: .
j_gene: TRBJ1-3
v_gene: TRBV9
len: 16
abundance: .
CDR3aa: CASSVIGGYSGNTIYF
CDR3nt: TGTGCCAGCAGTGTAATAGGGGGTTACTCTGGAAACACCATATATTTT

d_gene: TRBD1
j_gene: TRBJ2-2
v_gene: TRBV6-4
len: 17
abundance: .
CDR3aa: CAFRAVPPGQGAGELFF
CDR3nt: TGTGCCTTCAGGGCGGTCCCCCCGGGACAGGGAGCCGGGGAGCTGTTTTTT

d_gene: TRBD1
j_gene: TRBJ1-2
v_gene: TRBV11-2
len: 13
abundance: .
CDR3aa: CASSADRGHGYTF
CDR3nt: TGTGCCAGCAGCGCGGACAGGGGACATGGCTACACCTTC

d_gene: .
j_gene: TRBJ2-3
v_gene: TRBV12-3/TRBV12-4
len: 11
abundance: .
CDR3aa: CASRGFYTQYF
CDR3nt: TGTGCCAGCAGGGGCTTTTATACGCAGTATTTT